The 18 T cell receptor beta chains below were found in one sample sequenced in a study of T cells after yellow fever vaccination. TCRdb reprocessed the 5' RACE reads via MiXCR and lists one record per CDR3 protein. The sample carries 510,000 or so distinct CDR3 sequences, approximately 21% recorded once. Sequenced here: PBMCs, sampled 15 days after the yellow fever booster vaccination. Receptor source: a man under 40 who received the YFV17D yellow fever vaccine.

The chain links TRBV28 to TRBJ2-3; 11 bases are shared with TRBD2. This CDR3 region has 18 residues. CDR1 is MDHEN, CDR2 SYDVKM, per germline. The V and J ends lost 9 bases and 1 base, in that order; junction bases with no gene match: 15. The CDR3 protein is CASGRGGLAESGTDTQYF. The CDR3 DNA reads as TGTGCCAGTGGTAGGGGGGGACTAGCGGAATCCGGCACAGATACGCAGTATTTT.

This sequence joins TRBV7-9 and TRBJ2-5; D is unresolved. The ends were cut back, 2 bases at V and 2 bases at J, with 9 bases in the middle. Germline CDR1 is SEHNR and CDR2 is FQNEAQ (reference sequence). The CDR3 covers 14 residues. Here the CDR3 reads CASSLMATQETQYF. CDR3 coding DNA: TGTGCCAGCAGCTTAATGGCGACACAAGAGACCCAGTACTTC.

CDR3 sequence reads: CASSLGTSENGELFF. In DNA, the CDR3 is TGCGCCAGCAGCCTGGGGACTAGCGAGAACGGGGAGCTGTTTTTT. The chain couples TRBV5-1 to TRBJ2-2, with 10 positions matching TRBD2. From germline, CDR1 is SGHRS and CDR2 YFSETQ. The J segment lost 7 bases and the V segment lost 4 bases, leaving 7 bases of the junction unmatched. The CDR3 spans 15 residues.

There are a few counts of this clonotype. Compared with germline, one end of the junction differs, possibly owing to a read error. V and J are TRBV7-2 and TRBJ2-1; 8 nucleotides line up with TRBD1. Germline CDR1 SGHTA, CDR2 FQGNSA. This CDR3 region has 14 residues. CDR3 coding DNA: TGTGCCAGCAGCCCCAGGGGGCCTTACAGTGAGCAGTTCTTC. Amino acid sequence: CASSPRGPYSEQFF.

V usage is TRBV6-1 and J usage is TRBJ2-7, with 9 bases fitting TRBD2. This CDR3 has 15 residues. The germline V gene encodes CDR1 MNHNS and CDR2 SASEGT. V lost 6 bases and J lost 5; bases outside the gene matches: 11. Here the CDR3 DNA reads TGTGCCAGCAGCTGGCGGGGGGGCAGTAAAAACGAGCAGTACTTC. Translation gives CASSWRGGSKNEQYF.

This clonotype occurred a few times. The DNA of the CDR3 is TGCAGTGCTATGAACAGGGGGCTTACTGAAGCTTTCTTT. The encoded protein is CSAMNRGLTEAFF. The V and J genes are TRBV20-1 and TRBJ1-1, with 9 bases that match TRBD1. J was trimmed by 5 bases and V by 4 bases; bases with no gene match: 5. This CDR3 comprises 13 residues. CDR1 and CDR2 (germline): DFQATT, SNEGSKA (reference sequence).

The chain employs TRBV6-5 and TRBJ2-5; tentatively, D is TRBD2 (6 bases). Deletions cut 0 bases from V and 4 bases from J, with 9 bases between. This CDR3 is built from 14 residues. The germline gives CDR1 MNHEY, CDR2 SVGAGI. The CDR3 DNA reads as TGTGCCAGCAGTTACTCGGGGGGAGGAGAGACCCAGTACTTC. It specifies CASSYSGGGETQYF.

This chain uses TRBV6-2 or TRBV6-3 with TRBJ2-7, with D perhaps matching TRBD2 (5 bases). V lost 6 bases to trimming and J lost 10 bases, with 16 bases between them. The CDR3 covers 12 residues. Germline assignment: CDR1 MNHEY and CDR2 SVGEGT. CDR3 DNA: TGTGCCAGCAGAGAACAACTACGGGATCAGTACTTC. Amino acids: CASREQLRDQYF.

This clonotype has at least ten counts. The gene calls are TRBV5-5 and TRBJ2-1; 9 bases match TRBD2. V lost 1 base to trimming and J lost 4 bases; unmatched junction nucleotides: 12. This CDR3 spans 18 amino acids. Per germline, CDR1 SGHKS and CDR2 YYEKEE (reference sequence). The CDR3 here is CASSLSSLAGAWYNEQFF. DNA of the CDR3: TGTGCCAGCAGCTTGTCCTCATTAGCGGGAGCTTGGTACAATGAGCAGTTCTTC.

This rearrangement joins TRBV5-1 to TRBJ2-7, with 7 bases lining up with TRBD1. The CDR3 extends over 15 amino acids. Per the germline V gene, CDR1 is SGHRS and CDR2 is YFSETQ. V trimming: 0 bases; J trimming: 3 bases; junction bases outside the gene matches: 6. DNA for the CDR3: TGCGCCAGCAGCTTGGGGACAGGATGGGACTACGAGCAGTACTTC. It is translated as CASSLGTGWDYEQYF.

This clonotype has only a few counts. V is TRBV20-1 and J is TRBJ2-5; D could derive from TRBD1 or TRBD2 (5 bases each). The CDR3 has 15 residues. Germline V lookup: CDR1 DFQATT, CDR2 SNEGSKA (reference sequence). V was shortened by 0 bases and J by 4 bases, with 15 bases between the two germline ends. In nucleotides, the CDR3 is TGCAGTGCTAGAGATCCCCGGGGCGGAGGAGAGACCCAGTACTTC. This encodes CSARDPRGGGETQYF.

This rearrangement joins TRBV10-3 to TRBJ2-4; D possibly corresponds to TRBD2 (6 bases). CDR1 and CDR2 from the germline V gene are ENHRY and SYGVKD. The V gene lost 8 bases and the J gene lost 3 bases, with 8 bases spanning the gap. The CDR3 is 12 amino acids. The CDR3 region is CAISGGKNIQYF. In DNA form, the CDR3 reads TGTGCCATCTCCGGGGGCAAAAACATTCAGTACTTC.

The table lists this clonotype with a few counts. The chain recombines TRBV4-3 with TRBJ2-2; D perhaps matches TRBD2 (6 bases). V dropped 4 bases and J dropped 6 bases, with 21 bases sitting between them. CDR1 and CDR2 from the germline V gene are LGHNA and YSLEER. This CDR3 has 17 amino acids. CDR3 sequence: CASSRLSGANTAGELFF. The CDR3 DNA reads TGCGCCAGCAGCCGATTATCGGGAGCTAACACGGCCGGGGAGCTGTTTTTT.

The rearrangement uses TRBV6-2 or TRBV6-3 and TRBJ2-1; the D is unclear. Germline V gene data show CDR1 as MNHEY and CDR2 as SVGEGT. The CDR3 runs 11 residues. The ends were cut back, 7 bases at V and 6 bases at J, with 7 bases in the middle. This CDR3 is CASNSVNEQFF. The DNA of the CDR3 is TGTGCCAGCAATAGTGTCAATGAGCAGTTCTTC.

This clonotype was picked up a small number of times. The chain carries TRBV14 and TRBJ2-1, with 7 bases fitting TRBD2. The CDR3 has 15 amino acids. In germline, CDR1 is SGHDN, CDR2 FVKESK. After removal of 2 bases from V and 2 bases from J, the junction contained 3 bases not matched to a gene. This chain's CDR3 is CASSQRGGAYNEQFF. The CDR3 DNA follows: TGTGCCAGCAGCCAAAGGGGAGGGGCCTACAATGAGCAGTTCTTC.

The rearrangement links TRBV20-1 to TRBJ2-7, with a tentative D call TRBD2 (7 bases). Germline V gene lookup returns CDR1 DFQATT and CDR2 SNEGSKA (reference sequence). Trimming shortened V by 3 bases and J by 3 bases, and 12 bases separated the two germline ends. The CDR3 spans 13 residues. The DNA of the CDR3 is TGCAGTGCTAGGTACGGGGGGCTCTACGAGCAGTACTTC. Encoded protein: CSARYGGLYEQYF.

The chain has TRBV10-2 and TRBJ2-2; the match to TRBD2 covers 8 bases. V dropped 3 bases and J dropped 1; count of bases not matched to a gene: 4. The CDR3 sequence is 16 residues long. Germline lookup yields CDR1 WSHSY and CDR2 SAAADI. CDR3 residues: CASSESAGGNTGELFF. The CDR3 DNA reads as TGCGCCAGCAGTGAAAGTGCGGGAGGGAACACCGGGGAGCTGTTTTTT.

This clonotype was detected a few times. V and J are TRBV20-1 and TRBJ2-5; perhaps TRBD2 as D (6 bases). Germline V gene lookup returns CDR1 DFQATT and CDR2 SNEGSKA (reference sequence). This CDR3 is 13 amino acids long. V lost 3 bases, J lost 5 bases, and 13 bases lay in between. The CDR3: CSASATSWETQYF. The CDR3 DNA is TGCAGTGCTAGCGCGACTAGTTGGGAGACCCAGTACTTC.